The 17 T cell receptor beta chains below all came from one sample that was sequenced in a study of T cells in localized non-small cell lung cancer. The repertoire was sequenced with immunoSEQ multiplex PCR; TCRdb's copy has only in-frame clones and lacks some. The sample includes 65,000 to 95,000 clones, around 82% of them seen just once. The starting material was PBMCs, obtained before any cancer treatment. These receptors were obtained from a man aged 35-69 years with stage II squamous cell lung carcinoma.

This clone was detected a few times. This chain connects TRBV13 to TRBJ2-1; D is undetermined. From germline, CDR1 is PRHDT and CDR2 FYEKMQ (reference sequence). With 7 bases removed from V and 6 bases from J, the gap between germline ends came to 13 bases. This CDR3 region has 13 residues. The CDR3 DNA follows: TGTGCCAGCACCGCGACCAACCCCAATGAGCAGTTCTTC. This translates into CASTATNPNEQFF.

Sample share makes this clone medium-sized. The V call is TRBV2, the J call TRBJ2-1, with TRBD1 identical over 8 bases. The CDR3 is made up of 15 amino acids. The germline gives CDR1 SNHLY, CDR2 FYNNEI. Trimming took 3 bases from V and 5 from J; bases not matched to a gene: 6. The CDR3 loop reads CASSDQTGVNNEQFF. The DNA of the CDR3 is TGTGCCAGCAGTGACCAGACAGGGGTCAACAATGAGCAGTTCTTC.

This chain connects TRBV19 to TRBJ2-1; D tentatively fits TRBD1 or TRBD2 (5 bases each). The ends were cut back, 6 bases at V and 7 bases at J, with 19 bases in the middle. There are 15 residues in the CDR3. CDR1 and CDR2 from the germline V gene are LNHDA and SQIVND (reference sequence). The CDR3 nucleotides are TGTGCCAGTAGGGAGGTGGGCAGGGCATTGAATGAGCAGTTCTTC. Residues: CASREVGRALNEQFF.

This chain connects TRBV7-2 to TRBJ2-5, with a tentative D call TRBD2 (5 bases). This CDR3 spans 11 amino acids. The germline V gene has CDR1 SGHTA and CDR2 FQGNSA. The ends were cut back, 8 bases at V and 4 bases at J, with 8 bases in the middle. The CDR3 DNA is TGTGCCAGCCGTGCGGGAGAGACCCAGTACTTC. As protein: CASRAGETQYF. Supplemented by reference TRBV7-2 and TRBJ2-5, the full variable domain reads GAGVSQSPSNKVTEKGKDVELRCDPISGHTALYWYRQSLGQGLEFLIYFQGNSAPDKSGLPSDRFSAERTGGSVSTLTIQRTQQEDSAVYLCASRAGETQYFGPGTRLLVL.

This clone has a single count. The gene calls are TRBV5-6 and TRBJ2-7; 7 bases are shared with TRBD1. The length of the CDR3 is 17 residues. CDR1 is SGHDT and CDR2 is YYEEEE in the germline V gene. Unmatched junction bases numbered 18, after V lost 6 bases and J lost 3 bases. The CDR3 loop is CASILAGGRQGYYEQYF. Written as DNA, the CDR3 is TGTGCCAGCATCCTGGCTGGCGGTAGACAGGGATACTACGAGCAGTACTTC.

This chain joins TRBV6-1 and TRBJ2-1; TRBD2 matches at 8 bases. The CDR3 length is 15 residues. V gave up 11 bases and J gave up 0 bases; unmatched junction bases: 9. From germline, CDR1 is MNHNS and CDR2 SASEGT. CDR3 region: CAGQSGSNSYNEQFF. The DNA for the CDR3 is TGTGCCGGACAGAGCGGGAGTAACTCCTACAATGAGCAGTTCTTC.

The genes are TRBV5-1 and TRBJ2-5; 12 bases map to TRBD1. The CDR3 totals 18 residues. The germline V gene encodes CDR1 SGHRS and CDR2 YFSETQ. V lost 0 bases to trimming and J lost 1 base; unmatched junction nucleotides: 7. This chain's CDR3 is CASSLGDRGQASQETQYF. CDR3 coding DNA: TGCGCCAGCAGCTTGGGGGACAGGGGGCAGGCAAGCCAAGAGACCCAGTACTTC.

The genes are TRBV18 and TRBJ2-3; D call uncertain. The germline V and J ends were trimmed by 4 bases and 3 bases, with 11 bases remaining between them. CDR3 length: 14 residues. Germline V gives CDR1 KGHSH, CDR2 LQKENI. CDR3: CASSLNALTDTQYF. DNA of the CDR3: TGTGCCAGCTCACTCAACGCTTTAACAGATACGCAGTATTTT.

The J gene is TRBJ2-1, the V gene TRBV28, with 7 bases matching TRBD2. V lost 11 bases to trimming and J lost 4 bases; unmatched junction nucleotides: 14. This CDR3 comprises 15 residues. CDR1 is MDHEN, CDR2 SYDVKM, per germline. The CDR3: CAGGGGASGYNEQFF. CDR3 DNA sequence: TGTGCCGGGGGAGGTGGGGCTAGCGGATACAATGAGCAGTTCTTC.

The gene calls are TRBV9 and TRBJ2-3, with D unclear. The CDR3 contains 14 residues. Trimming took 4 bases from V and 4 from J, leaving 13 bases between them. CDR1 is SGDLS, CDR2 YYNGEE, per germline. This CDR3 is CASSPRGSADTQYF. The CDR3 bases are TGTGCCAGCAGCCCTCGAGGTTCCGCAGATACGCAGTATTTT.

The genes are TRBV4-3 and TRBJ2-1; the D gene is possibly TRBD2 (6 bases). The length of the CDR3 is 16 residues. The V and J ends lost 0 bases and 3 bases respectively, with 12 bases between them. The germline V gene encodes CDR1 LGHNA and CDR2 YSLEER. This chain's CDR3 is CASSQETPGGYNEQFF. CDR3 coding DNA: TGCGCCAGCAGCCAAGAAACGCCCGGGGGCTACAATGAGCAGTTCTTC.

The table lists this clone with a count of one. CDR3 coding DNA: TGTGCCAGCAGCTCGCGGGGCGGACCCGATACCGGGGAGCTGTTTTTT. It specifies CASSSRGGPDTGELFF. V usage is TRBV5-5 and J usage is TRBJ2-2, with TRBD2 as a possible D gene (6 bases). The CDR3 contains 16 residues. Trimming stripped 3 bases from V and 5 bases from J, with 17 bases between. Germline lookup yields CDR1 SGHKS and CDR2 YYEKEE (reference sequence). The entire variable domain, with the rest obtained from reference TRBV5-5 and TRBJ2-2, is as follows: DAGVTQSPTHLIKTRGQQVTLRCSPISGHKSVSWYQQVLGQGPQFIFQYYEKEERGRGNFPDRFSARQFPNYSSELNVNALLLGDSALYLCASSSRGGPDTGELFFGEGSRLTVL.

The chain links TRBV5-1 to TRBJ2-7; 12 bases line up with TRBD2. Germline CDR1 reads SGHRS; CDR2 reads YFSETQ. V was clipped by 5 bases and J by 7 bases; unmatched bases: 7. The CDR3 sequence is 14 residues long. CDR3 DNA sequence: TGCGCCAGCAGGTGGACTAGCGGGGTACGGGAGCAGTACTTC. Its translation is CASRWTSGVREQYF.

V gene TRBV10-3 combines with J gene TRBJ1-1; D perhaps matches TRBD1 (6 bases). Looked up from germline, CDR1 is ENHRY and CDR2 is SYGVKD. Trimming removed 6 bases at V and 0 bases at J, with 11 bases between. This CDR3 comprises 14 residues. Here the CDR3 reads CAIRGQSMNTEAFF. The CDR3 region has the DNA TGTGCCATCAGAGGACAGAGCATGAACACTGAAGCTTTCTTT.

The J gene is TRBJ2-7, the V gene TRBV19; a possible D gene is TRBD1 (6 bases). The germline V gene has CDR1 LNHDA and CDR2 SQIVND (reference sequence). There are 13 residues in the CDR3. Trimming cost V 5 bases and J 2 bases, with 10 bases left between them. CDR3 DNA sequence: TGTGCCAGTAGTTCCCGGGACACCTACGAGCAGTACTTC. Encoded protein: CASSSRDTYEQYF.

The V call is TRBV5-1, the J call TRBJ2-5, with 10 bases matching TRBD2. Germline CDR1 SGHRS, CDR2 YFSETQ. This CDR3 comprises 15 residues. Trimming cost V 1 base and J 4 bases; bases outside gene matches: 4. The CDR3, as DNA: TGCGCCAGCAGCTTGTCTAGCGGGAGAGGAGAGACCCAGTACTTC. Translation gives CASSLSSGRGETQYF. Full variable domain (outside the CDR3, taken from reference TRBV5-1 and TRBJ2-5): KAGVTQTPRYLIKTRGQQVTLSCSPISGHRSVSWYQQTPGQGLQFLFEYFSETQRNKGNFPGRFSGRQFSNSRSEMNVSTLELGDSALYLCASSLSSGRGETQYFGPGTRLLVL.

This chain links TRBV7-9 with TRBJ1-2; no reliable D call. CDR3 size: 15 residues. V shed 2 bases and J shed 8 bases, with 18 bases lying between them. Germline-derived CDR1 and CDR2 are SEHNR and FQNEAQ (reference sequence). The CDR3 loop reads CASSLRESEAWGYTF. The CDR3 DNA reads TGTGCCAGCAGCTTAAGAGAGAGCGAGGCTTGGGGCTACACCTTC.